These 20 T cell receptor beta chains originate from one sample sequenced in a study of blood T cell repertoires in COVID-19. Some clones are missing from TCRdb's copy, which holds only in-frame ones; the method was immunoSEQ multiplex PCR. Of around 63,000 clones listed, more than 75% are singletons. Sequencing input: peripheral blood. Receptors originate from a woman aged 55-69 years with acute or convalescent COVID-19.

The V call is TRBV27, the J call TRBJ1-4; weak D call: TRBD1 (6 bases). The CDR3 sequence is 14 residues long. Germline CDR1 reads MNHEY; CDR2 reads SMNVEV (reference sequence). Trimming took off 4 bases at V and 7 bases at J, with 13 bases between the two ends. The CDR3 DNA sequence: TGTGCCAGCAGTTCGCAGGGGAAGGGTGAAAAACTGTTTTTT. Its translation: CASSSQGKGEKLFF.

The chain employs TRBV27 and TRBJ2-7, with TRBD2 matching 7 bases. This CDR3 is built from 12 residues. Germline assignment: CDR1 MNHEY and CDR2 SMNVEV (reference sequence). Germline trimming cut 5 bases from V and 7 bases from J; bases unmatched to any gene: 5. The CDR3 DNA is TGTGCCAGCAGTCCCCCCGGGGGGGAGCAGTACGTC. This codes for CASSPPGGEQYV.

This rearrangement joins TRBV5-4 to TRBJ2-5; 7 bases align to TRBD2. V was clipped by 2 bases and J by 1 base; unmatched bases: 2. The CDR3 is 14 residues long. CDR1 SGHNT and CDR2 YYREEE come from the germline V gene (reference sequence). In DNA, the CDR3 is TGTGCCAGCAGCTTTGGGGGGGGCCAAGAGACCCAGTACTTC. This translates into CASSFGGGQETQYF.

The chain has TRBV13 and TRBJ2-5; TRBD2 agrees at 11 bases. In germline, CDR1 is PRHDT, CDR2 FYEKMQ (reference sequence). Unmatched junction bases numbered 6, after V lost 0 bases and J lost 0 bases. The CDR3 is 18 residues long. CDR3 sequence reads: CASSLGLRTSGYQETQYF. The CDR3 DNA is TGTGCCAGCAGCTTAGGCCTAAGGACTAGCGGGTACCAAGAGACCCAGTACTTC.

The chain is built from TRBV7-2 and TRBJ1-2, with D tentatively TRBD1 (6 bases). V was cut by 5 bases and J by 6 bases, with 16 bases left in between. This CDR3 is built from 14 residues. CDR1 SGHTA and CDR2 FQGNSA come from the germline V gene. The CDR3 DNA reads as TGTGCCAGCAGCCCCTACAGGGCCCCAGATGGCTACACCTTC. This gives the protein CASSPYRAPDGYTF.

V is TRBV6-5 and J is TRBJ2-1; 8 bases fit TRBD2. CDR1 is MNHEY and CDR2 is SVGAGI in the germline V gene. CDR3 length: 14 amino acids. V was clipped by 7 bases and J by 7 bases; unmatched bases: 9. The CDR3 sequence is CASKAEAGANEQFF. CDR3 in DNA: TGTGCCAGCAAGGCAGAAGCGGGGGCTAATGAGCAGTTCTTC.

In this sample, this clone turned up a few times. This chain joins TRBV11-1 and TRBJ2-2, with 8 bases lining up with TRBD1. V shed 3 bases and J 5 bases; nucleotides not matched to a gene: 5. The CDR3 has 15 amino acids. Germline V gene data show CDR1 as SGHAT and CDR2 as FQDESV (reference sequence). The CDR3 nucleotides are TGTGCCAGCAGCTTTGACAGGGGTAGGACCGGGGAGCTGTTTTTT. Encoded protein: CASSFDRGRTGELFF.

This chain links TRBV5-1 with TRBJ2-3; 9 positions agree with TRBD1. J gave up 5 bases and V 2 bases, and 6 bases lay outside the gene matches. The CDR3 length is 15 residues. Germline V CDR1 and CDR2: SGHRS, YFSETQ. The CDR3 spells CASSLPGQGEDTQYF. CDR3 bases: TGCGCCAGCAGCTTACCGGGACAGGGAGAAGATACGCAGTATTTT. The full variable domain, rest sourced from reference TRBV5-1 and TRBJ2-3, is KAGVTQTPRYLIKTRGQQVTLSCSPISGHRSVSWYQQTPGQGLQFLFEYFSETQRNKGNFPGRFSGRQFSNSRSEMNVSTLELGDSALYLCASSLPGQGEDTQYFGPGTRLTVL.

This sequence joins TRBV10-3 and TRBJ2-1; 7 nucleotides line up with TRBD2. Germline-derived CDR1 and CDR2 are ENHRY and SYGVKD. V lost 10 bases and J lost 3; bases outside the gene matches: 12. The CDR3 has 15 amino acids. The DNA of the CDR3 is TGTGCCACCTCCGTGGGCGGGAGTATCTACAATGAGCAGTTCTTC. Protein: CATSVGGSIYNEQFF.

The chain carries TRBV27 and TRBJ1-2; 7 bases map to TRBD1. Trimming cost V 5 bases and J 2 bases; bases outside gene matches: 2. There are 13 residues in the CDR3. Per germline, CDR1 MNHEY and CDR2 SMNVEV (reference sequence). CDR3 sequence (DNA): TGTGCCAGCAGTCAGACAGGGAACTATGGCTACACCTTC. Its protein is CASSQTGNYGYTF.

The chain has TRBV19 and TRBJ2-3, with 10 bases that match TRBD1. CDR1 and CDR2 (germline): LNHDA, SQIVND (reference sequence). This CDR3 spans 14 amino acids. Unmatched junction bases numbered 2, after V lost 5 bases and J lost 3 bases. The CDR3 loop is CASSPGQGTDTQYF. CDR3 coding DNA: TGTGCCAGTAGTCCGGGACAGGGGACAGATACGCAGTATTTT.

CDR3 in amino acids: CASKRGMNTEAFF. CDR3 coding DNA: TGTGCCAGTAAACGAGGAATGAACACTGAAGCTTTCTTT. The chain has TRBV11-2 and TRBJ1-1; no clear D gene. This CDR3 comprises 13 residues. CDR1 is SGHAT, CDR2 FQNNGV, per germline. V lost 9 bases to trimming and J lost 0 bases, with 11 bases between them.

The rearrangement uses TRBV13 and TRBJ1-3; tentative D call: TRBD1 (5 bases). Germline loops: CDR1 PRHDT, CDR2 FYEKMQ (reference sequence). This CDR3 has 15 residues. Trimming stripped 8 bases from V and 4 bases from J, with 18 bases between. The DNA of the CDR3 is TGTGCCAGCGTTATTTCAGGGCTGGAGGGAAACACCATATATTTT. The encoded protein is CASVISGLEGNTIYF.

The CDR3 is CASRPGTGDMNTEAFF. The CDR3 DNA reads as TGCGCCAGCAGACCCGGGACAGGCGATATGAACACTGAAGCTTTCTTT. The genes are TRBV5-1 and TRBJ1-1, with 8 positions matching TRBD1. The CDR3 loop spans 16 amino acids. Germline assignment: CDR1 SGHRS and CDR2 YFSETQ. Trimming at V came to 5 bases and at J to 0 bases, leaving 9 bases not matched to a gene.

The V gene is TRBV7-9, the J gene TRBJ1-4; 7 bases are a match to TRBD1. CDR1 is SEHNR and CDR2 is FQNEAQ in the germline V gene (reference sequence). V was clipped by 1 base and J by 8 bases; unmatched bases: 7. The CDR3 length is 15 residues. This chain's CDR3 is CASSLGARRGEKLFF. The DNA for the CDR3 is TGTGCCAGCAGCTTAGGAGCACGCAGGGGGGAAAAACTGTTTTTT. The entire variable domain, with the rest obtained from reference TRBV7-9 and TRBJ1-4, is as follows: DTGVSQNPRHKITKRGQNVTFRCDPISEHNRLYWYRQTLGQGPEFLTYFQNEAQLEKSRLLSDRFSAERPKGSFSTLEIQRTEQGDSAMYLCASSLGARRGEKLFFGSGTQLSVL.

DNA of the CDR3: TGCGCCAGCAGCCCTGGACTAGCGGGAGCCTTCGAGCAGTACGTC. Residues: CASSPGLAGAFEQYV. This chain uses TRBV5-1 with TRBJ2-7, with 13 bases that match TRBD2. CDR3 length: 15 amino acids. V gave up 4 bases and J gave up 6 bases; unmatched junction bases: 7. Looked up from germline, CDR1 is SGHRS and CDR2 is YFSETQ.

CDR3 in amino acids: CASSISTGHSSGNTIYF. The CDR3 DNA sequence: TGTGCCAGTAGTATCTCGACAGGTCATAGCTCTGGAAACACCATATATTTT. The chain employs TRBV19 and TRBJ1-3, with D possibly TRBD1 on 6 matching bases. The V and J ends lost 3 bases and 0 bases respectively, with 15 bases between them. CDR1 is LNHDA, CDR2 SQIVND, per germline (reference sequence). The CDR3 covers 17 residues.

The V and J genes are TRBV27 and TRBJ1-2; 9 bases match TRBD1. V was pared by 6 bases and J by 4 bases, with 12 bases of the junction left unmatched. Germline V gene data show CDR1 as MNHEY and CDR2 as SMNVEV (reference sequence). The CDR3 is 16 amino acids. The CDR3 nucleotides are TGTGCCAGCAGCCTTCGCCGAGGGACAGGGTTCTATGGCTACACCTTC. This codes for CASSLRRGTGFYGYTF.

The chain recombines TRBV12-5 with TRBJ2-2; 7 nucleotides match TRBD2. J gave up 0 bases and V 4 bases, and 17 bases lay outside the gene matches. Germline CDR1 reads LGHNT; CDR2 reads FRNRAP. The length of the CDR3 is 20 residues. The CDR3 nucleotides are TGTGCTAGTGGTTATACACGACCGGGACTACCGTTCGCGAACACCGGGGAGCTGTTTTTT. This codes for CASGYTRPGLPFANTGELFF.

The chain links TRBV7-9 to TRBJ2-2; D perhaps matches TRBD1 (5 bases). V lost 5 bases, J lost 9 bases, and 16 bases lay in between. The CDR3 is 14 amino acids. Germline loops: CDR1 SEHNR, CDR2 FQNEAQ (reference sequence). CDR3 residues: CASSGTGSFRELFF. CDR3 DNA: TGTGCCAGCAGCGGAACAGGTTCCTTCCGGGAGCTGTTTTTT. Drawing the rest from reference TRBV7-9 and TRBJ2-2, the complete variable domain is DTGVSQNPRHKITKRGQNVTFRCDPISEHNRLYWYRQTLGQGPEFLTYFQNEAQLEKSRLLSDRFSAERPKGSFSTLEIQRTEQGDSAMYLCASSGTGSFRELFFGEGSRLTVL.